This is a list of T cell receptor beta chains from one sample in a study of blood T cell repertoires in COVID-19. Some clones are missing from TCRdb's copy, which holds only in-frame ones; the method was immunoSEQ multiplex PCR. The table shows 240,000 or so clones, with around 87% occurring only once. Source material: peripheral blood. The receptors were gathered from a woman in her 70s with active or convalescent COVID-19. CDR3s include the opening cysteine and the closing phenylalanine or tryptophan. A D gene is named only where the DNA matches it firmly. Size is omitted from some rows. Given values are once, few, many or a class for expanded clones.

v_gene	d_gene	j_gene	abundance	CDR3aa	CDR3nt
TRBV2	TRBD2	TRBJ2-3	.	CASSEELGLAGAPLYF	TGTGCCAGCAGTGAAGAGTTGGGACTAGCGGGGGCTCCCTTGTATTTT
TRBV7-2	.	TRBJ2-3	.	CASSLGSSTLPTDTQYF	TGTGCCAGCAGCTTAGGGAGTAGTACTCTCCCCACAGATACGCAGTATTTT
TRBV11-2	.	TRBJ1-1	.	CASSLSGNTEAFF	TGTGCCAGCAGCCTCAGTGGGAACACTGAAGCTTTCTTT
TRBV18	.	TRBJ2-4	.	CASSPAAGGRWNIQYF	TGTGCCAGCTCACCAGCTGCTGGGGGCAGATGGAACATTCAGTACTTC
TRBV4-1	.	TRBJ1-1	.	CASSQDRGTEAFF	TGCGCCAGCAGCCAAGATCGAGGCACTGAAGCTTTCTTT
TRBV5-4	.	TRBJ1-5	once	CASSSGSTPNQPQHF	TGTGCCAGCAGTTCAGGGTCGACCCCAAATCAGCCCCAGCATTTT
TRBV19	TRBD1	TRBJ1-2	.	CASSRGTGRNYGYTF	TGTGCCAGTAGTCGCGGGACAGGGCGGAACTATGGCTACACCTTC
TRBV7-8	.	TRBJ1-5	.	CASSGGRSFFVYPYSPYSNQPQHF	TGTGCCAGCAGCGGAGGAAGATCCTTCTTCGTGTACCCTTATAGCCCTTATAGCAATCAGCCCCAGCATTTT
TRBV11-2	TRBD1	TRBJ1-5	.	CASSSDRGQPQHF	TGTGCCAGCAGCTCAGACAGGGGGCAGCCCCAGCATTTT
TRBV6-5	.	TRBJ2-7	.	CASSRQAGEQYF	TGTGCCAGCAGTCGCCAGGCGGGGGAGCAGTACTTC
TRBV5-6	TRBD1	TRBJ1-2	.	CASSSTGTEIYGYTF	TGTGCCAGCAGTTCGACCGGGACAGAAATTTATGGCTACACCTTC
TRBV3-1/TRBV3-2	.	TRBJ1-2	.	CASSQGAGRRYGYTF	TGTGCCAGCAGCCAAGGCGCAGGGCGAAGGTATGGCTACACCTTC
TRBV10-1	.	TRBJ1-3	once	CATRRQPTSGNTIYF	TGCGCCACCCGGAGACAGCCGACCTCTGGAAACACCATATATTTT
TRBV6-5	.	TRBJ1-6	.	CASSYSRSSYNSPLHF	TGTGCCAGCAGTTATTCAAGGAGCTCCTATAATTCACCCCTCCACTTT
TRBV9	.	TRBJ2-1	.	CASSVGAGGLPNEQFF	TGTGCCAGCAGCGTAGGGGCCGGGGGGCTCCCCAATGAGCAGTTCTTC
TRBV5-1	.	TRBJ1-4	.	CASTLSGGAVSSNEKLFF	TGCGCCAGCACCCTCTCCGGGGGGGCGGTTTCTTCTAATGAAAAACTGTTTTTT
TRBV6-1	.	TRBJ2-7	.	CASSEVSAGWSF	TGTGCCAGCAGTGAGGTTTCTGCAGGGTGGTCATTC
TRBV25-1	TRBD1	TRBJ2-5	once	CASSGNKQGIVQTQYF	TGTGCCAGCAGTGGAAACAAACAGGGGATCGTGCAGACCCAGTACTTC
TRBV9	.	TRBJ1-2	.	CASSARSPSNYGYTF	TGTGCCAGCAGCGCTCGGAGCCCTTCTAACTATGGCTACACCTTC
TRBV7-9	.	TRBJ1-6	.	CASSLAVGADLGSPLHF	TGTGCCAGCAGCTTAGCGGTGGGGGCAGACCTTGGTTCACCCCTCCACTTT
TRBV7-2	TRBD2	TRBJ2-1	.	CASRLVAGDNEQFF	TGTGCCAGCAGGTTGGTAGCGGGAGACAATGAGCAGTTCTTC
TRBV3-1/TRBV3-2	.	TRBJ1-2	.	CASSQIALTGYTF	TGTGCCAGCAGCCAGATAGCGTTAACTGGCTACACCTTC
TRBV27	TRBD1	TRBJ1-2	.	CASKRGQVYGYTF	TGTGCCAGCAAAAGGGGACAGGTCTATGGCTACACCTTC
TRBV12-3/TRBV12-4	.	TRBJ2-7	.	CASSINTYEQYF	TGTGCCAGCAGTATAAACACCTACGAGCAGTACTTC
TRBV3-1/TRBV3-2	TRBD1	TRBJ2-3	once	CASSQVPRTGYGTDTQYF	TGTGCCAGCAGCCAAGTTCCCCGGACAGGGTACGGCACAGATACGCAGTATTTT
TRBV4-3	.	TRBJ1-4	.	CASSRRQNGGEKLFF	TGCGCCAGCAGCCGGCGACAAAATGGGGGCGAAAAACTGTTTTTT
TRBV9	.	TRBJ1-5	.	CASSVGWTQNQPQHF	TGTGCCAGCAGCGTAGGGTGGACTCAAAATCAGCCCCAGCATTTT
TRBV6-2/TRBV6-3	.	TRBJ2-7	.	CASSGLGGEQYF	TGTGCCAGCAGCGGACTGGGCGGCGAGCAGTACTTC
TRBV6-6	TRBD2	TRBJ2-1	.	CASSYSTSGREQFF	TGTGCCAGCAGTTACTCGACTAGCGGGCGTGAGCAGTTCTTC
TRBV11-2	.	TRBJ1-4	.	CASGRTQLEKLFF	TGTGCCAGTGGCCGGACACAACTTGAAAAACTGTTTTTT
TRBV5-1	.	TRBJ1-1	.	CASSTGGHRNTEAFF	TGCGCCAGCAGCACTGGGGGACATAGGAACACTGAAGCTTTCTTT
TRBV6-4	.	TRBJ2-3	.	CASSDQGSTDTQYF	TGTGCCAGCAGTGACCAGGGGAGCACAGATACGCAGTATTTT
TRBV29-1	.	TRBJ2-1	.	CSVKRGGNEQFF	TGCAGCGTGAAACGGGGAGGAAATGAGCAGTTCTTC
TRBV5-6	.	TRBJ1-1	.	CASSKGRGRTPDEAFF	TGTGCCAGCAGCAAAGGCAGAGGTAGGACTCCGGATGAAGCTTTCTTT
TRBV19	TRBD2	TRBJ2-3	.	CASSSQRGGLSDTQYF	TGTGCCAGTAGTTCCCAGCGGGGGGGACTTTCAGATACGCAGTATTTT
TRBV5-1	.	TRBJ1-2	once	CASSFDGSGAYGYTF	TGCGCCAGCAGCTTTGACGGGTCTGGGGCATATGGCTACACCTTC
TRBV7-6	.	TRBJ2-3	.	CASSSRWGGQASGTDTQYF	TGTGCCAGCAGCTCGCGATGGGGGGGACAGGCCAGCGGCACAGATACGCAGTATTTT
TRBV6-2/TRBV6-3	.	TRBJ1-1	few	CASSYSGGTEAFF	TGTGCCAGCAGTTACTCGGGGGGAACTGAAGCTTTCTTT
TRBV7-2	.	TRBJ1-2	.	CASSPPGTYHGYTF	TGTGCCAGCAGCCCCCCCGGGACTTACCATGGCTACACCTTC
TRBV4-2	.	TRBJ1-2	.	CASSPLTWDGYTF	TGTGCCAGCAGCCCCTTGACATGGGATGGCTACACCTTC
TRBV29-1	.	TRBJ1-2	.	CSVETGYNGYTF	TGCAGCGTTGAAACAGGTTACAATGGCTACACCTTC
TRBV5-1	TRBD1	TRBJ1-2	.	CASTRPGQGTSGYTF	TGCGCCAGCACCCGTCCGGGACAGGGTACCTCAGGCTACACCTTC
TRBV5-1	.	TRBJ1-4	.	CASSYLSGQKLFF	TGCGCCAGCAGCTACCTCTCAGGGCAAAAACTGTTTTTT
TRBV6-1	.	TRBJ2-7	.	CASSEVWGSYEQYF	TGTGCCAGCAGTGAAGTGTGGGGCAGCTACGAGCAGTACTTC
TRBV2	TRBD1	TRBJ1-2	.	CASTQMTGGANYGYTF	TGTGCCAGCACCCAAATGACAGGGGGCGCGAACTATGGCTACACCTTC
TRBV4-3	.	TRBJ2-2	.	CASSRTGTGELFF	TGCGCCAGCAGCCGAACAGGGACCGGGGAGCTGTTTTTT
TRBV6-5	.	TRBJ2-3	few	CASGGTTGDTQYF	TGTGCCAGCGGGGGGACCACAGGAGATACGCAGTATTTT
TRBV20-1	.	TRBJ2-3	.	CSASVVTDTQYF	TGCAGTGCTAGTGTAGTCACAGATACGCAGTATTTT
TRBV6-2/TRBV6-3	.	TRBJ1-2	.	CASSAGTFPSGGYTF	TGTGCCAGCAGCGCCGGGACTTTCCCCTCTGGCGGCTACACCTTC